These 5 T cell receptor beta chains share one sample of origin, sequenced in a study of cytomegalovirus exposure and HLA in healthy donors. The PCR was carried out with 60 Vbeta primers and 13 Jbeta primers. TCRdb keeps only in-frame clones here, not all; method: immunoSEQ multiplex PCR. The sample lists over 150,000 clones, more than 75% seen once, with less than 10% in the top ten. The sequenced sample was PBMCs. These receptors were obtained from a man aged 30-40 years in good health and CMV-seropositive.

The chain combines TRBV10-3 with TRBJ1-2, with a tentative D call TRBD1 (5 bases). The CDR3 has 14 amino acids. CDR1 is ENHRY and CDR2 is SYGVKD in the germline V gene. The ends were cut back, 0 bases at V and 8 bases at J, with 13 bases in the middle. CDR3 region: CAISESTRGEGYTF. CDR3 DNA: TGTGCCATCAGTGAGTCGACTAGGGGAGAAGGCTACACCTTC.

The V and J genes are TRBV18 and TRBJ1-6; D is uncertain. This CDR3 is built from 13 residues. Germline CDR1 is KGHSH and CDR2 is LQKENI. V lost 6 bases to trimming and J lost 10 bases, with 13 bases between them. The CDR3 bases are TGTGCCAGCTCTCAAGGCCGGGGATCACCCCTCCACTTT. Protein product: CASSQGRGSPLHF.

The V gene is TRBV19, the J gene TRBJ2-7, with 8 bases identical to TRBD1. The germline gives CDR1 LNHDA, CDR2 SQIVND (reference sequence). The CDR3 is made up of 15 amino acids. V was pared by 6 bases and J by 2 bases, with 9 bases of the junction left unmatched. The CDR3 DNA follows: TGTGCCAGTAGCGAACCGGACAGGGAACCCTACGAGCAGTACTTC. Translated, it gives CASSEPDREPYEQYF.

This clone was found once. Additional DNA sequences in this sample encode the identical CDR3. The chain carries TRBV30 and TRBJ1-1; D unclear. The CDR3 consists of 12 residues. Looked up from germline, CDR1 is GTSNPN and CDR2 is SVGIG (reference sequence). With 0 bases removed from V and 5 bases from J, the gap between germline ends came to 7 bases. CDR3: CAWSVSGTEAFF. The CDR3, as DNA: TGTGCCTGGAGTGTATCAGGAACTGAAGCTTTCTTT.

The chain is built from TRBV7-3 and TRBJ1-3; D remains unclear. The V end lost 6 bases, the J end lost 0 bases, and 12 bases lay between the germline ends. The CDR3 extends over 15 amino acids. In germline, CDR1 is SGHTA, CDR2 FQGTGA. CDR3 residues: CASRGDAGSGNTIYF. The CDR3 DNA reads as TGTGCCAGCAGGGGAGATGCGGGCTCTGGAAACACCATATATTTT.